A few counts support the clone carrying this TCR beta chain. The data stem from a study of technical replicates of blood from a few donors. TCRdb's copy holds only in-frame clones and misses some; the assay was immunoSEQ multiplex PCR. The table shows over 50,000 clones, with approximately 86% occurring only once. V shed 6 bases and J shed 2 bases, with 16 bases lying between them. Per germline, CDR1 SQVTM and CDR2 ANQGSEA. The CDR3 extends over 14 amino acids. This clonotype was obtained from a human donor in good health. Some clones in this sample may be carry-over from other donors' samples. Sequencing was carried out using PBMCs. V and J are TRBV29-1 and TRBJ1-1, with TRBD1 as a possible D gene (6 bases). CDR3 amino acids: CSVRFWGRNTEAFF. In DNA form, the CDR3 reads TGCAGCGTCAGGTTCTGGGGGCGAAACACTGAAGCTTTCTTT.